Each of the 32 T cell receptor beta chains below was sequenced from the same sample in a study of shared clonotypes between healthy human individuals. Only in-frame clones appear in the TCRdb table, and some are missing; sequencing was by immunoSEQ multiplex PCR. The table records more than 1,200,000 clones, approximately 98.5% of them present only once. Source material: naive CD4+ T cells sorted from blood. Subset given: CD45RA+ positively selected. These receptors came from a man aged 25 to 45 in good health.

This chain joins TRBV7-9 and TRBJ1-2; D is undetermined. The germline CDR1 and CDR2 sequences are SEHNR and FQNEAQ (reference sequence). V was shortened by 5 bases and J by 0 bases, with 13 bases between the two germline ends. This CDR3 region has 15 residues. CDR3 region: CASSAGWATNYGYTF. In DNA form, the CDR3 reads TGTGCCAGCAGCGCGGGGTGGGCCACTAACTATGGCTACACCTTC.

This clone was recorded once. The chain carries TRBV18 and TRBJ1-3; tentative D call: TRBD1 (6 bases). The V end lost 3 bases, the J end lost 3 bases, and 12 bases lay between the germline ends. CDR1 is KGHSH, CDR2 LQKENI, per germline. The CDR3 runs 15 residues. The CDR3: CASSPLGGRGNTIYF. As DNA, the CDR3 is TGTGCCAGCTCACCCCTGGGGGGCCGTGGAAACACCATATATTTT.

This chain connects TRBV5-1 to TRBJ2-6; D is undetermined. The CDR3 is 17 amino acids. Germline-derived CDR1 and CDR2 are SGHRS and YFSETQ. V lost 4 bases to trimming and J lost 0 bases, with 14 bases between them. DNA of the CDR3: TGCGCCAGCAGCCCCCCCCTTGGACCCTCTGGGGCCAACGTCCTGACTTTC. Protein product: CASSPPLGPSGANVLTF.

This clone was seen a single time. For the CDR3, the DNA is TGTGCCAGTAGCAACCGAGGAGCGGGGACCGGGGAGCTGTTTTTT. Protein sequence: CASSNRGAGTGELFF. The rearrangement joins TRBV19 to TRBJ2-2; 7 nucleotides align to TRBD2. CDR1 and CDR2 (germline): LNHDA, SQIVND (reference sequence). The CDR3 has 15 amino acids. Germline trimming cut 6 bases from V and 5 bases from J; bases unmatched to any gene: 9.

This sequence joins TRBV7-8 and TRBJ2-5; D unresolved. Germline V gene lookup returns CDR1 SGHVS and CDR2 FQNEAQ. The V and J ends lost 5 bases and 4 bases respectively, with 8 bases between them. The CDR3 totals 12 residues. The CDR3 nucleotides read TGTGCCAGCAGCGGCGGTGTAGAGACCCAGTACTTC. As protein: CASSGGVETQYF.

V gene TRBV11-2 combines with J gene TRBJ2-7, with 14 bases matching TRBD2. The trim removed 5 bases at V and 1 base at J, leaving 13 bases unmatched. The CDR3 is 19 residues long. Germline V lookup: CDR1 SGHAT, CDR2 FQNNGV. This CDR3 reads CASSPRTSGRLTPSYEQYF. The DNA of the CDR3 is TGTGCCAGCAGCCCCCGGACTAGCGGGAGGCTCACTCCATCCTACGAGCAGTACTTC.

The sample holds one count of this clone. This chain's CDR3 is CASSPGQGPAGTSGSEEQFF. Written as DNA, the CDR3 is TGTGCCAGCAGTCCCGGACAGGGGCCGGCGGGGACTAGCGGGAGTGAAGAGCAGTTCTTC. The chain recombines TRBV6-7 with TRBJ2-1; 14 bases line up with TRBD2. TRBV6-7 is marked as an open reading frame, function uncertain. This CDR3 is built from 20 residues. V gave up 5 bases and J gave up 10 bases; unmatched junction bases: 22.

V and J are TRBV5-5 and TRBJ2-2; 9 bases match TRBD2. The CDR3 contains 14 residues. Germline CDR1 is SGHKS and CDR2 is YYEKEE (reference sequence). Germline trimming cut 7 bases from V and 4 bases from J; bases unmatched to any gene: 5. CDR3 protein: CASLGLATTGELFF. In DNA form, the CDR3 reads TGTGCCAGCCTAGGACTAGCGACCACCGGGGAGCTGTTTTTT.

The V and J genes are TRBV7-9 and TRBJ2-3; D not resolved. Germline-derived CDR1 and CDR2 are SEHNR and FQNEAQ (reference sequence). This CDR3 has 13 residues. V lost 5 bases to trimming and J lost 5 bases, with 11 bases between them. The CDR3 coding sequence is TGTGCCAGCAGCGTCCCGTCGGGAGATACGCAGTATTTT. Its translation: CASSVPSGDTQYF.

This chain links TRBV18 with TRBJ2-5; the D is unclear. CDR3 length equals 13 residues. The germline gives CDR1 KGHSH, CDR2 LQKENI. Trimming removed 0 bases at V and 5 bases at J, with 7 bases between. In DNA, the CDR3 is TGTGCCAGCTCACCACCGATGGGGGAGACCCAGTACTTC. Translated, it gives CASSPPMGETQYF.

The V gene is TRBV5-1, the J gene TRBJ1-1; 7 nucleotides agree with TRBD1. The V segment lost 4 bases and the J segment 3 bases; nucleotides outside the gene matches: 3. The CDR3 loop spans 13 amino acids. Germline assignment: CDR1 SGHRS and CDR2 YFSETQ. CDR3 sequence (DNA): TGCGCCAGCAGCGGAGGGACAGACACTGAAGCTTTCTTT. Translated: CASSGGTDTEAFF. Based on the CDR3 plus reference TRBV5-1 and TRBJ1-1, the full variable domain is KAGVTQTPRYLIKTRGQQVTLSCSPISGHRSVSWYQQTPGQGLQFLFEYFSETQRNKGNFPGRFSGRQFSNSRSEMNVSTLELGDSALYLCASSGGTDTEAFFGQGTRLTVV.

The gene calls are TRBV28 and TRBJ2-4; perhaps TRBD1 as D (5 bases). Trimming shortened V by 2 bases and J by 0 bases, and 14 bases separated the two germline ends. The CDR3 has 17 residues. The germline CDR1 and CDR2 sequences are MDHEN and SYDVKM. CDR3 nucleotides: TGTGCCAGCAGTTTACTCCCCCGACAGTTAGCCAAAAACATTCAGTACTTC. It specifies CASSLLPRQLAKNIQYF.

V gene TRBV5-4 combines with J gene TRBJ1-5; D gene uncertain. The ends were cut back, 9 bases at V and 7 bases at J, with 14 bases in the middle. This CDR3 comprises 12 residues. Germline CDR1 is SGHNT and CDR2 is YYREEE (reference sequence). Here the CDR3 reads CAIGRNGQPQHF. The CDR3 DNA reads as TGTGCCATCGGACGCAATGGGCAGCCCCAGCATTTT.

The rearrangement joins TRBV6-4 to TRBJ2-1; D unresolved. V was pared by 6 bases and J by 0 bases, with 12 bases between. The CDR3 covers 15 residues. Germline CDR1 is MRHNA and CDR2 is SNTAGT. The DNA of the CDR3 is TGTGCCAGCAGACTACCAAAAAGCTCCTACAATGAGCAGTTCTTC. Residues: CASRLPKSSYNEQFF.

Regarding this clone: Different DNA sequences within this sample yield the same CDR3. This sequence joins TRBV9 and TRBJ1-2, with D perhaps matching TRBD1 (6 bases). The CDR3 is made up of 15 amino acids. V was trimmed by 0 bases and J by 0 bases, leaving 9 bases between them. CDR1 SGDLS and CDR2 YYNGEE come from the germline V gene. CDR3 coding DNA: TGTGCCAGCAGCGTAGAACAGGGAGCTAACTATGGCTACACCTTC. Translating gives CASSVEQGANYGYTF.

This chain uses TRBV5-6 with TRBJ1-1; possible D gene TRBD1, 5 bases. V was shortened by 0 bases and J by 8 bases, with 20 bases between the two germline ends. The CDR3 totals 16 residues. Germline lookup yields CDR1 SGHDT and CDR2 YYEEEE. CDR3 residues: CASSLVQDSTPGEAFF. The DNA of the CDR3 is TGTGCCAGCAGCTTGGTTCAAGACAGTACTCCGGGGGAAGCTTTCTTT.

This chain joins TRBV7-9 and TRBJ2-5, with 7 positions matching TRBD2. V gave up 8 bases and J gave up 5 bases; unmatched junction bases: 14. This CDR3 region has 15 residues. The germline V gene encodes CDR1 SEHNR and CDR2 FQNEAQ (reference sequence). CDR3 sequence reads: CASGYLTGGMETQYF. The CDR3 DNA sequence: TGTGCCAGCGGTTACCTCACCGGGGGGATGGAGACCCAGTACTTC. Full variable domain (missing parts from reference TRBV7-9 and TRBJ2-5): DTGVSQNPRHKITKRGQNVTFRCDPISEHNRLYWYRQTLGQGPEFLTYFQNEAQLEKSRLLSDRFSAERPKGSFSTLEIQRTEQGDSAMYLCASGYLTGGMETQYFGPGTRLLVL.

The V gene is TRBV28, the J gene TRBJ1-3; a weak D match, TRBD1 (6 bases). Germline V gene lookup returns CDR1 MDHEN and CDR2 SYDVKM. V was trimmed by 6 bases and J by 0 bases, leaving 18 bases between them. This CDR3 is 17 amino acids long. In nucleotides, the CDR3 is TGTGCCAGCAGGGGGATGAGACAGGCCCCCTCTGGAAACACCATATATTTT. This encodes CASRGMRQAPSGNTIYF.

This chain connects TRBV5-1 to TRBJ1-1; a weak D match, TRBD1 (5 bases). Germline CDR1 reads SGHRS; CDR2 reads YFSETQ. Trimming removed 1 base from V and 4 bases from J, with 8 bases in between. This CDR3 comprises 13 residues. CDR3 sequence (DNA): TGCGCCAGCAGCTTGTGGGGGACCACTGAAGCTTTCTTT. This gives the protein CASSLWGTTEAFF.

As regards this clone: Sequence at one end of the junction differs from germline and may be a read error. The chain links TRBV11-2 to TRBJ2-2, with 7 bases fitting TRBD1. Germline V gene data show CDR1 as SGHAT and CDR2 as FQNNGV. This CDR3 has 14 residues. The CDR3 DNA follows: TGTGCCAGCAGCCTAGACAGGGCTTCCGGGGAGCTGTTTTTT. This translates into CASSLDRASGELFF.

As DNA, the CDR3 is TGCGCCACCTCCGACAGGGGGAATGAGCAGTTCTTC. Translating gives CATSDRGNEQFF. The chain is built from TRBV5-1 and TRBJ2-1, with TRBD1 matching 9 bases. V lost 9 bases and J lost 7; bases outside the gene matches: 5. The germline V gene encodes CDR1 SGHRS and CDR2 YFSETQ. This CDR3 comprises 12 residues.

This clone showed up just once. The rearrangement links TRBV29-1 to TRBJ2-3, with 7 bases identical to TRBD2. V lost 3 bases to trimming and J lost 1 base; unmatched junction nucleotides: 7. This CDR3 contains 15 residues. Germline lookup yields CDR1 SQVTM and CDR2 ANQGSEA. The chain's CDR3 is CSVDQSGTRTDTQYF. In DNA form, the CDR3 reads TGCAGCGTTGACCAGAGCGGGACTCGCACAGATACGCAGTATTTT.

The chain has TRBV5-4 and TRBJ2-1; D might be TRBD1 (5 bases). Germline assignment: CDR1 SGHNT and CDR2 YYREEE (reference sequence). The CDR3 loop spans 16 amino acids. Trimming shortened V by 5 bases and J by 6 bases, and 21 bases separated the two germline ends. CDR3: CASSILVAGIGNEQFF. DNA of the CDR3: TGTGCCAGCAGTATACTCGTCGCAGGGATAGGCAATGAGCAGTTCTTC.

The rearrangement uses TRBV20-1 and TRBJ2-1; D remains unclear. Germline CDR1 DFQATT, CDR2 SNEGSKA (reference sequence). The CDR3 spans 10 residues. Trimming removed 6 bases from V and 7 bases from J, with 7 bases in between. The CDR3 here is CSAHWNEQFF. Written as DNA, the CDR3 is TGCAGTGCCCATTGGAATGAGCAGTTCTTC.

The V call is TRBV30, the J call TRBJ2-3; 8 nucleotides align to TRBD2. The CDR3 is 15 residues long. Germline V gene sequence: CDR1 GTSNPN, CDR2 SVGIG (reference sequence). Germline trimming cut 5 bases from V and 5 bases from J; bases unmatched to any gene: 12. In DNA form, the CDR3 reads TGTGCCTGGCAAAGGGCCGGGAGGGCCCAAGATACGCAGTATTTT. This encodes CAWQRAGRAQDTQYF.

This sequence joins TRBV7-9 and TRBJ2-1; D gene ambiguous. CDR3 length: 17 residues. With 1 base removed from V and 8 bases from J, the gap between germline ends came to 21 bases. Germline CDR1 is SEHNR and CDR2 is FQNEAQ (reference sequence). For the CDR3, the DNA is TGTGCCAGCAGCTTAGTTGATCTGGAGAGGATTAAGTATGAGCAGTTCTTC. Protein sequence: CASSLVDLERIKYEQFF.

The chain has TRBV28 and TRBJ1-5, with D hard to call. This CDR3 region has 12 residues. Germline CDR1 is MDHEN and CDR2 is SYDVKM. V dropped 6 bases and J dropped 3 bases, with 6 bases sitting between them. In DNA form, the CDR3 reads TGTGCCAGCAGGTTAGACAATCAGCCCCAGCATTTT. Protein: CASRLDNQPQHF.

The chain combines TRBV10-3 with TRBJ2-3; no firm D call. The CDR3 covers 12 residues. Germline V gene sequence: CDR1 ENHRY, CDR2 SYGVKD. The ends were cut back, 6 bases at V and 6 bases at J, with 10 bases in the middle. CDR3 sequence reads: CAISAQLDTQYF. Written as DNA, the CDR3 is TGTGCCATCAGCGCCCAGTTGGATACGCAGTATTTT.

CDR3 sequence: CATSSPKVMNTEAFF. CDR3 nucleotide sequence: TGTGCCACCAGCAGTCCTAAAGTAATGAACACTGAAGCTTTCTTT. The V gene is TRBV15, the J gene TRBJ1-1; unclear D gene. The CDR3 loop spans 15 amino acids. Germline-derived CDR1 and CDR2 are LNHNV and YYDKDF (reference sequence). V lost 3 bases and J 0 bases, leaving 11 bases between the germline ends.

J is TRBJ1-5 and V is TRBV4-3, with TRBD1 matching 7 bases. The CDR3 extends over 16 amino acids. Germline V gene lookup returns CDR1 LGHNA and CDR2 YSLEER. Trimming cost V 1 base and J 4 bases; bases outside gene matches: 7. CDR3 protein: CASSQGRQGPNQPQHF. The CDR3 bases are TGCGCCAGCAGCCAAGGTCGACAGGGTCCAAATCAGCCCCAGCATTTT.

The chain has TRBV15 and TRBJ2-1; 9 nucleotides align to TRBD2. V lost 2 bases to trimming and J lost 0 bases; unmatched junction nucleotides: 5. Germline CDR1 reads LNHNV; CDR2 reads YYDKDF (reference sequence). The CDR3 sequence is 17 residues long. CDR3 amino acids: CATSRRAGGYSYNEQFF. In nucleotides, the CDR3 is TGTGCCACCAGCAGAAGAGCGGGAGGATACTCCTACAATGAGCAGTTCTTC.

The rearrangement uses TRBV27 and TRBJ2-1, with 8 bases that match TRBD2. CDR1 is MNHEY, CDR2 SMNVEV, per germline (reference sequence). The V and J ends lost 2 bases and 14 bases, in that order; junction bases with no gene match: 11. The CDR3 is 14 residues long. CDR3 sequence: CASSLTRGSGIKFF. The CDR3 DNA is TGTGCCAGCAGTTTAACCCGGGGTAGCGGGATCAAGTTCTTC.